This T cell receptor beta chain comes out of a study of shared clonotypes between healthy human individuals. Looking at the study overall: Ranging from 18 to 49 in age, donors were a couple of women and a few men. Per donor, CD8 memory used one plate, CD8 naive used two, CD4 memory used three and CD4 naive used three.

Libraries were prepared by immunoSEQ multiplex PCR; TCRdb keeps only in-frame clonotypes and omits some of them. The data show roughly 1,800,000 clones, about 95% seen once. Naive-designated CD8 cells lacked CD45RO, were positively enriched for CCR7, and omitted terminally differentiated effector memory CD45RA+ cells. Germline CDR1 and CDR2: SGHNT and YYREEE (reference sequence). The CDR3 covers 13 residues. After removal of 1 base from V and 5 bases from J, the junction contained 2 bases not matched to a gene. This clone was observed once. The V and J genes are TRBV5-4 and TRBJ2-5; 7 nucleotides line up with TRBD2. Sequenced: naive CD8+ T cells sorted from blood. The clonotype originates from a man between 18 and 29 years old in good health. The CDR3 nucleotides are TGTGCCAGCAGCTTGTGGCGGGGGGAGACCCAGTACTTC. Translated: CASSLWRGETQYF.